These T cell receptor beta chains were read from a single sample in a study of cytomegalovirus exposure and HLA in healthy donors. Assay: immunoSEQ multiplex PCR; the TCRdb copy retains only in-frame clones and omits some. The table records tens of thousands of clones, 95% to 97% of them present only once. The sample taken for sequencing was PBMCs. The receptors shown here come from a woman under 30 in good health and CMV-seropositive. The CDR3 runs from the conserved cysteine through the conserved F or W. Fields, in order: clone size, D gene, V gene, J gene, CDR3 protein, CDR3 DNA. D genes are given only for firm matches. Size is omitted from some rows. Given values are once, few, many or a class for expanded clones.

.	TRBD1	TRBV5-1	TRBJ1-3	CASSATGDSGNTIYF	TGCGCCAGCAGCGCAACAGGGGACTCTGGAAACACCATATATTTT
.	TRBD2	TRBV27	TRBJ2-5	CASSRLAVLQETQYF	TGTGCCAGCAGTAGACTAGCGGTATTACAAGAGACCCAGTACTTC
.	.	TRBV18	TRBJ1-5	CASSPGGEPQHF	TGTGCCAGCTCACCCGGGGGGGAGCCCCAGCATTTT
.	TRBD1	TRBV2	TRBJ1-2	CASTGQGEDYGYTF	TGTGCCAGCACGGGACAGGGTGAAGACTATGGCTACACCTTC
.	TRBD1	TRBV28	TRBJ1-3	CASGQAFSGNTIYF	TGTGCCTCCGGACAGGCCTTCTCTGGAAACACCATATATTTT
.	.	TRBV12-5	TRBJ1-2	CASGLVHGLDSTQVYTF	TGTGCTAGTGGTTTGGTACACGGTCTTGACTCTACCCAAGTCTACACCTTC
.	.	TRBV9	TRBJ2-1	CASSVEPDGNEQFF	TGTGCCAGCAGCGTAGAGCCTGATGGCAATGAGCAGTTCTTC
.	.	TRBV4-1	TRBJ1-5	CASSQGLNQPQHF	TGCGCCAGCAGCCAAGGGCTCAATCAGCCCCAGCATTTT
.	TRBD1	TRBV27	TRBJ1-1	CASRIGGLAFF	TGTGCCAGCAGGATAGGGGGCTTAGCTTTCTTT
.	.	TRBV7-6	TRBJ1-4	CASRGLLGEKLFF	TGTGCCAGCAGGGGACTTCTGGGCGAAAAACTGTTTTTT
.	TRBD1	TRBV6-5	TRBJ2-7	CASSYSDRAYEQYF	TGTGCCAGCAGTTACTCTGACAGGGCCTACGAGCAGTACTTC
.	.	TRBV30	TRBJ1-1	CAWKIGGTEAFF	TGTGCCTGGAAAATCGGGGGTACTGAAGCTTTCTTT
once	.	TRBV28	TRBJ2-7	CASSPTGSYEQYF	TGTGCCAGCAGCCCGACAGGCTCCTACGAGCAGTACTTC
.	TRBD1	TRBV28	TRBJ2-7	CASTEGQGAYEQYF	TGTGCCAGCACCGAGGGACAGGGGGCCTACGAGCAGTACTTC
.	.	TRBV27	TRBJ1-1	CASSLSTGTEAFF	TGTGCCAGCAGTTTATCAACAGGCACTGAAGCTTTCTTT
.	.	TRBV27	TRBJ1-5	CASSLTTVLPNQPQHF	TGTGCCAGCAGTCTCACGACTGTACTGCCTAATCAGCCCCAGCATTTT
.	TRBD2	TRBV29-1	TRBJ2-7	CSVEGGQGLAGGQSEQYF	TGCAGCGTTGAGGGGGGACAGGGACTAGCGGGAGGACAGTCCGAGCAGTACTTC
.	.	TRBV5-1	TRBJ1-2	CASSSQELYGYTF	TGCGCCAGCAGCTCACAGGAGCTTTATGGCTACACCTTC
.	TRBD2	TRBV29-1	TRBJ2-2	CSARGLAGVGELFF	TGCAGCGCAAGGGGCCTAGCGGGAGTCGGGGAGCTGTTTTTT
.	.	TRBV11-3	TRBJ2-7	CASSPGLRGVYEQYF	TGTGCCAGCAGCCCAGGGCTCAGGGGAGTCTACGAGCAGTACTTC
.	.	TRBV11-3	TRBJ2-1	CASSLVGRGGNEQFF	TGTGCCAGCAGCTTAGTTGGTAGGGGGGGGAATGAGCAGTTCTTC
.	.	TRBV19	TRBJ2-1	CASSTIINRDGEQFF	TGTGCCAGTAGTACAATCATTAACAGGGATGGTGAGCAGTTCTTC
.	.	TRBV7-3	TRBJ2-1	CASSSKSNEQFF	TGTGCCAGCAGCTCCAAGAGCAATGAGCAGTTCTTC
.	TRBD2	TRBV7-2	TRBJ2-7	CASSFGTSFEQYF	TGTGCCAGCAGCTTCGGGACTAGTTTCGAGCAGTACTTC
.	TRBD1	TRBV2	TRBJ2-7	CAITPGTGVYEQYF	TGTGCCATTACTCCCGGGACAGGGGTTTACGAGCAGTACTTC
.	.	TRBV5-4	TRBJ2-1	CASSLGAGRSYNEQFF	TGTGCCAGCAGCTTGGGGGCAGGGAGGTCCTACAATGAGCAGTTCTTC
once	.	TRBV14	TRBJ2-5	CASSHVLAQETQYF	TGTGCCAGCAGCCATGTCTTGGCTCAAGAGACCCAGTACTTC
once	TRBD1	TRBV28	TRBJ2-7	CASSDLTWDRGENYEQYF	TGTGCCAGCAGCGACCTTACCTGGGACAGGGGGGAGAACTACGAGCAGTACTTC
.	.	TRBV11-3	TRBJ2-1	CASSFRNNEQFF	TGTGCCAGCAGCTTCCGTAACAATGAGCAGTTCTTC
once	.	TRBV6-5	TRBJ1-1	CASNPHPQGEAFF	TGTGCCAGCAACCCTCATCCCCAGGGTGAAGCTTTCTTT
.	.	TRBV6-6	TRBJ1-2	CASSYGETNYGYTF	TGTGCCAGCAGTTACGGGGAGACTAACTATGGCTACACCTTC
.	TRBD2	TRBV28	TRBJ2-7	CASSFGHRTSGMGYEQYF	TGTGCCAGCAGTTTCGGGCACAGGACTAGCGGGATGGGTTACGAGCAGTACTTC
.	TRBD1	TRBV6-1	TRBJ2-7	CASSEHGQGAEYEQYF	TGTGCCAGCAGTGAACACGGACAGGGGGCAGAATACGAGCAGTACTTC
.	TRBD2	TRBV2	TRBJ2-7	CASTVRLAGSEEQYF	TGTGCCAGCACCGTTCGACTAGCGGGATCTGAAGAGCAGTACTTC
.	TRBD1	TRBV28	TRBJ1-2	CASSDPGQGWNGYTF	TGTGCCAGCAGTGATCCGGGACAGGGGTGGAATGGCTACACCTTC
.	TRBD2	TRBV6-5	TRBJ2-5	CASSRGQRGQETQYF	TGTGCCAGCAGCCGCGGACAGCGGGGGCAAGAGACCCAGTACTTC
.	.	TRBV7-3	TRBJ2-2	CASSQSRGVLNTGELFF	TGTGCCAGCAGTCAGTCCAGGGGGGTGCTTAACACCGGGGAGCTGTTTTTT
.	.	TRBV28	TRBJ1-2	CASSSWGGANYGYTF	TGTGCCAGCAGTTCCTGGGGAGGCGCTAACTATGGCTACACCTTC
.	.	TRBV11-2	TRBJ2-1	CASSRQPSSYNEQFF	TGTGCCAGCAGCCGACAGCCATCTTCCTACAATGAGCAGTTCTTC
.	.	TRBV15	TRBJ2-1	CATSRDHGAYNEQFF	TGTGCCACCAGCAGAGATCACGGGGCCTACAATGAGCAGTTCTTC
once	.	TRBV9	TRBJ1-3	CASSTSQRGSSGNTIYF	TGTGCCAGCAGCACCTCCCAGAGGGGGAGCTCTGGAAACACCATATATTTT
.	.	TRBV7-8	TRBJ2-2	CASSLEWVGVTGELFF	TGTGCCAGCAGCTTAGAGTGGGTTGGAGTCACCGGGGAGCTGTTTTTT
.	.	TRBV7-8	TRBJ1-3	CASSLRGTIGNTIYF	TGTGCCAGCAGCTTAAGGGGTACAATTGGAAACACCATATATTTT
.	TRBD1	TRBV6-5	TRBJ1-5	CASSVGQDQPQHF	TGTGCCAGCAGCGTGGGACAGGATCAGCCCCAGCATTTT
once	TRBD2	TRBV6-5	TRBJ2-1	CASRAGLAGDNEQFF	TGTGCCAGCAGAGCGGGACTAGCGGGAGACAATGAGCAGTTCTTC
once	.	TRBV2	TRBJ1-4	CASGKWEKLFF	TGTGCCAGTGGCAAATGGGAAAAACTGTTTTTT
.	.	TRBV28	TRBJ2-3	CASSLRLSGPSHTDTQYF	TGTGCCAGCAGTTTACGGTTGAGCGGCCCATCTCACACAGATACGCAGTATTTT
.	TRBD2	TRBV4-2	TRBJ2-1	CASSQDFRTSGRVGNEQFF	TGTGCCAGCAGCCAAGATTTCCGGACTAGCGGGAGGGTAGGGAATGAGCAGTTCTTC
once	.	TRBV29-1	TRBJ1-2	CSVPPGGGNYGYTF	TGCAGCGTCCCCCCCGGCGGCGGGAACTATGGCTACACCTTC
.	TRBD2	TRBV6-5	TRBJ2-7	CASSYSKREVSYEQYF	TGTGCCAGCAGTTACTCAAAGCGGGAGGTATCCTACGAGCAGTACTTC
once	.	TRBV6-5	TRBJ1-2	CASSYDARTNYGYTF	TGTGCCAGCAGTTATGATGCGCGAACTAACTATGGCTACACCTTC
.	TRBD1	TRBV7-9	TRBJ1-4	CASSSRQGATNEKLFF	TGTGCCAGCAGCTCCCGACAGGGGGCAACTAATGAAAAACTGTTTTTT
.	.	TRBV7-3	TRBJ2-2	CASSLSADRAGELFF	TGTGCCAGCAGCCTTTCCGCAGACCGGGCCGGGGAGCTGTTTTTT
.	.	TRBV5-5	TRBJ2-1	CASSLVLADNEQFF	TGTGCCAGCAGCTTGGTGTTGGCGGACAATGAGCAGTTCTTC
once	.	TRBV28	TRBJ1-1	CASSLWGELATEAFF	TGTGCCAGCAGTTTATGGGGGGAACTAGCCACTGAAGCTTTCTTT
large	TRBD1	TRBV28	TRBJ1-1	CASSSGGQGRSAFF	TGTGCCAGCAGTTCTGGTGGACAGGGGAGGTCGGCTTTCTTT
.	.	TRBV6-4	TRBJ2-7	CASSPGENYEQYF	TGTGCCAGCAGCCCCGGGGAGAACTACGAGCAGTACTTC